Below are 6 T cell receptor beta chains sequenced from a single sample in a study of vaccination and CD4 T cells after COVID-19. CD4+ T cells that had been cultured provided DNA sequenced with the Oncomine TCR Beta short-read assay. TCRdb used MiXCR to reprocess the PCR reads, holding one entry per CDR3 protein. The repertoire holds almost 20,000 distinct CDR3 sequences, with about 51% as singletons. No antigen has been assigned to these receptors. Documented treatment: roughly 10-day PBMC culture with coronavirus spike peptide pools or control peptides (ViraFEST assay). The sequencing sample was made of CD4+ T cells from blood, cultured in vitro. The receptors here all came from a human donor who had recovered from COVID-19.

This clonotype was seen a handful of times. The J gene is TRBJ1-6, the V gene TRBV20-1; TRBD1 matches 8 bases. The trim removed 5 bases at V and 0 bases at J, leaving 12 bases unmatched. CDR1 is DFQATT, CDR2 SNEGSKA, per germline (reference sequence). The CDR3 runs to 18 residues. The CDR3, as DNA: TGCAGTGCTGAGGACAGGGATACCTATAGCTCCTATAATTCACCCCTCCACTTT. Protein sequence: CSAEDRDTYSSYNSPLHF.

In its sample, this clonotype was seen a few times. The chain recombines TRBV15 with TRBJ2-3; D remains unclear. V lost 1 base and J lost 1, with 3 bases in between. Germline-derived CDR1 and CDR2 are LNHNV and YYDKDF (reference sequence). The CDR3 length is 13 residues. CDR3 sequence reads: CATSRGGTDTQYF. CDR3 sequence (DNA): TGTGCCACCAGCAGAGGTGGCACAGATACGCAGTATTTT.

Only a few counts were recorded for this clonotype. This chain's CDR3 is CASSLGRDRGYNEQFF. CDR3 nucleotides: TGTGCCAGCAGCTTAGGCCGGGACAGGGGCTACAATGAGCAGTTCTTC. V usage is TRBV7-8 and J usage is TRBJ2-1; 10 nucleotides line up with TRBD1. V lost 1 base, J lost 3 bases, and 3 bases stayed unmatched. Germline lookup yields CDR1 SGHVS and CDR2 FQNEAQ. The CDR3 has 16 amino acids.

The V gene is TRBV19, the J gene TRBJ1-5; D not certain. CDR1 LNHDA and CDR2 SQIVND come from the germline V gene (reference sequence). The CDR3 consists of 15 residues. The V end was cut by 5 bases, the J end by 0 bases, with 11 bases between. The CDR3 DNA follows: TGTGCCAGTAGTCCCAGTGGGCGTAGCAATCAGCCCCAGCATTTT. Its protein is CASSPSGRSNQPQHF.

The table lists this clonotype with a few counts. The chain recombines TRBV20-1 with TRBJ2-7; maybe TRBD2 (5 bases). V lost 5 bases and J lost 4, with 24 bases in between. The CDR3 is made up of 16 amino acids. Germline loops: CDR1 DFQATT, CDR2 SNEGSKA (reference sequence). In DNA, the CDR3 is TGCAGTGCTCAAACCCCGCTAGCTATAGGTGAATACGAGCAGTACTTC. The encoded protein is CSAQTPLAIGEYEQYF.

The chain couples TRBV6-1 to TRBJ1-2; no reliable D call. Germline V gives CDR1 MNHNS, CDR2 SASEGT. V lost 8 bases to trimming and J lost 4 bases, with 14 bases between them. The CDR3 has 13 amino acids. The CDR3 DNA is TGTGCCAGCCAACTAAGTTTTTCCTATGGCTACACCTTC. This gives the protein CASQLSFSYGYTF.